This TCR beta chain was identified in a study of memory B cells and T cells in multiple sclerosis (dated by TCRdb to 2016 to 2019). General notes on the study: In multiple sclerosis patients, the study set the TCR beta repertoires of autoproliferating peripheral T cells against those of T cells infiltrating brain lesions. Two multiple sclerosis patients, for whom either brain lesions at autopsy or brain-infiltrating cells from biopsy were available, were included in TCR sequencing.

PBMCs were isolated by Ficoll density gradient centrifugation and were cryopreserved before use. The immunoSEQ Platform was used to amplify TCRbeta CDR3 regions from extracted genomic DNA. Multiplex PCR, high-throughput sequencing and a vendor bioinformatics pipeline were brought together in the immunoSEQ assay. The original methods were these. Non-productive sequences and CDR3s under 4 amino acids long were removed, and the clonotype frequencies in each sample were recalculated. Shared clonotypes were identified in immunoSEQ Analyzer 2.0 as identical CDR3 amino acid, V gene and J gene sequences. Repertoire overlap was normalized by dividing shared clonotype counts by the product of both clone-set sizes, with the result scaled by 1000 into arbitrary units. TCRdb re-hosts the immuneACCESS table, in-frame sequences only. Its copies lack some clones; in the studies checked, an unresolved V gene accounts for under half of them, and the cause for the rest is not known. V, J and clone size were drawn from that table, and D and trimming were deduced from the DNA. This sample is represented by roughly 14,000 clones; roughly three quarters of them were singletons. Around 2.3% of the sample is held by the ten biggest clonotypes.

Overall results and qualifications from the work: Clone-set sizes varied between compartments, which affected the numbers of shared clonotypes and made normalization necessary.

CDR1 and CDR2, looked up from the germline V gene, are MDHEN and SYDVKM. The CDR3 holds 15 amino acids from the cysteine to the phenylalanine. Only the CDR3 DNA is retained, 45 bases long and in frame from the first base. V gives up 6 bases and J gives up 4 bases, and the segment between their germline ends measures 16 bases. Comment on this clone: Its antigen is not yet known. No much larger clonotype is one base removed from it; base qualities were not supplied.

The receptor's source is a human donor with multiple sclerosis. The source material was memory (CD45RO+) CD4+ T cells from blood. The cell subset or site label corresponds to: CD45RO+ memory T cells sorted from peripheral blood. The chain is assembled from TRBV28 and TRBJ1-5; D gene: possibly TRBD1, on 5 matching bases. Here the CDR3 is given as CASRGGRQGNQPQHF. Read as DNA, the sequence is TGTGCCAGCAGGGGGGGGAGGCAAGGTAATCAGCCCCAGCATTTT.